These 25 T cell receptor beta chains originate from one sample sequenced in a study of blood T cell repertoires in COVID-19. Sequencing was performed with immunoSEQ multiplex PCR; in TCRdb, only in-frame clones are kept and a portion is missing. The table lists some 110,000 clones, 90% of them singletons. What was sequenced was peripheral blood. The receptors derive from a human donor with active COVID-19. The donor label of this sample is uncertain.

The V call is TRBV29-1, the J call TRBJ2-7, with D perhaps matching TRBD2 (6 bases). CDR3 length: 11 amino acids. In germline, CDR1 is SQVTM, CDR2 ANQGSEA. V gave up 7 bases and J gave up 3 bases, with 10 bases separating them. CDR3 coding DNA: TGCAGCGGCGGAGGGGACTACGAGCAGTACTTC. Translated, it gives CSGGGDYEQYF.

V usage is TRBV19 and J usage is TRBJ2-2, with a possible D match to TRBD2 (6 bases). Deletions cut 5 bases from V and 6 bases from J, with 13 bases between. Germline V lookup: CDR1 LNHDA, CDR2 SQIVND (reference sequence). CDR3 length: 14 residues. The CDR3 here is CASSWRGQAGELFF. The CDR3 nucleotides read TGTGCCAGTAGTTGGAGGGGTCAGGCCGGGGAGCTGTTTTTT.

The rearrangement uses TRBV2 and TRBJ2-3; possible D gene TRBD1, 6 bases. The ends were cut back, 7 bases at V and 1 base at J, with 15 bases in the middle. This CDR3 has 15 residues. Germline values: CDR1 SNHLY, CDR2 FYNNEI. CDR3 coding DNA: TGTGCCAGCACCAGACAGGATCTGGGCACAGATACGCAGTATTTT. Translation gives CASTRQDLGTDTQYF.

This chain links TRBV2 with TRBJ2-1; 11 bases align to TRBD2. The CDR3 spans 12 residues. CDR1 is SNHLY, CDR2 FYNNEI, per germline. Germline trimming cut 6 bases from V and 13 bases from J; bases unmatched to any gene: 5. As DNA, the CDR3 is TGTGCCAGCAGGCCACTAGCGGGGGAACAGTTCTTC. Residues: CASRPLAGEQFF.

The CDR3 protein is CASSGPTDNSPLHF. The CDR3 region has the DNA TGTGCCAGCAGCGGGCCCACGGATAATTCACCCCTCCACTTT. The chain combines TRBV6-2 or TRBV6-3 with TRBJ1-6; D is ambiguous. This CDR3 spans 14 amino acids. From germline, CDR1 is MNHEY and CDR2 SVGEGT. V gave up 6 bases and J gave up 5 bases, with 11 bases separating them.

The chain is built from TRBV6-5 and TRBJ2-7, with 7 bases that match TRBD1. V trimming: 7 bases; J trimming: 5 bases; junction bases outside the gene matches: 14. From germline, CDR1 is MNHEY and CDR2 SVGAGI. The CDR3 runs 15 residues. The CDR3 protein is CASKATSGGSNEQYF. In DNA, the CDR3 is TGTGCCAGCAAAGCGACTTCAGGGGGTAGCAACGAGCAGTACTTC.

J is TRBJ2-5 and V is TRBV3-1 (or the pseudogene TRBV3-2); 8 positions agree with TRBD1. The CDR3 covers 15 residues. Germline CDR1 and CDR2: LGHDT and YNNKEL (reference sequence). Trimming removed 4 bases from V and 2 bases from J; junction bases left unmatched: 6. The CDR3 DNA reads TGTGCCAGCAGCCGAAATAGACAGGGGCAAGAGACCCAGTACTTC. Protein product: CASSRNRQGQETQYF.

This clone came up once. This sequence joins TRBV6-5 and TRBJ2-7, with TRBD1 matching 8 bases. With V trimmed by 6 bases and J by 2 bases, 9 bases remained unmatched. This CDR3 comprises 15 residues. CDR1 and CDR2 from the germline V gene are MNHEY and SVGAGI. The CDR3 DNA is TGTGCCAGCAGGTCCACCGGGACAGGAGCCTACGAGCAGTACTTC. This codes for CASRSTGTGAYEQYF.

This chain connects TRBV18 to TRBJ1-4, with 7 bases that match TRBD1. V lost 6 bases to trimming and J lost 3 bases; unmatched junction nucleotides: 7. Germline V CDR1 and CDR2: KGHSH, LQKENI. CDR3 size: 15 residues. In DNA form, the CDR3 reads TGTGCCAGCTCGTTCAACAGGGGAGCTAATGAAAAACTGTTTTTT. Translation: CASSFNRGANEKLFF.

This chain's CDR3 is CASSSHLGTSGNTIYF. Written as DNA, the CDR3 is TGTGCCAGCAGTTCGCACCTCGGGACTTCTGGAAACACCATATATTTT. The chain links TRBV6-2 or TRBV6-3 to TRBJ1-3, with D possibly being TRBD1 (5 bases). Germline CDR1 MNHEY, CDR2 SVGEGT. The CDR3 contains 16 residues. Trimming shortened V by 4 bases and J by 1 base, and 14 bases separated the two germline ends.

This rearrangement joins TRBV29-1 to TRBJ2-7; 7 nucleotides agree with TRBD1. The CDR3 length is 12 residues. Unmatched junction bases numbered 1, after V lost 5 bases and J lost 0 bases. The germline V gene has CDR1 SQVTM and CDR2 ANQGSEA. The CDR3 DNA follows: TGCAGCGTTAACAGGGGCTCCTACGAGCAGTACTTC. It yields the protein CSVNRGSYEQYF.

The J gene is TRBJ2-5, the V gene TRBV6-5, with D perhaps TRBD1 (5 bases). CDR3 size: 14 residues. Trimming pared 8 bases from V and 5 bases from J, leaving 18 bases between. CDR1 and CDR2 (germline): MNHEY, SVGAGI. DNA of the CDR3: TGTGCCAGCTCAAGGCAGGGTTACGGGGAGACCCAGTACTTC. Its protein product is CASSRQGYGETQYF.

The chain carries TRBV5-1 and TRBJ2-7, with D perhaps matching TRBD1 (6 bases). V lost 0 bases and J 4 bases, leaving 11 bases between the germline ends. This CDR3 region has 14 residues. The germline gives CDR1 SGHRS, CDR2 YFSETQ. This CDR3 is CASSLEGTIYEQYF. Here the CDR3 DNA reads TGCGCCAGCAGCTTGGAAGGGACAATTTACGAGCAGTACTTC.

The chain joins TRBV7-6 to TRBJ1-3, with a weak D call TRBD1 (5 bases). This CDR3 is 20 amino acids long. Trimming removed 2 bases from V and 0 bases from J, with 23 bases in between. Germline V CDR1 and CDR2: SGHVS, FNYEAQ. The CDR3 here is CASSLSLRAGWGGSGNTIYF. CDR3 coding DNA: TGTGCCAGCAGCTTATCATTACGGGCAGGGTGGGGTGGCTCTGGAAACACCATATATTTT.

This chain connects TRBV19 to TRBJ2-2; a possible D gene is TRBD1 (7 bases). Trimming cost V 2 bases and J 6 bases, with 16 bases left between them. The CDR3 spans 16 residues. CDR1 and CDR2 from the germline V gene are LNHDA and SQIVND (reference sequence). The CDR3 loop is CASSIFRQGGPGELFF. CDR3 nucleotides: TGTGCCAGTAGTATATTTAGACAGGGAGGTCCCGGGGAGCTGTTTTTT.

The V and J genes are TRBV6-5 and TRBJ2-2; no firm D call. There are 13 residues in the CDR3. The V gene lost 6 bases and the J gene lost 2 bases, with 7 bases spanning the gap. Germline CDR1 reads MNHEY; CDR2 reads SVGAGI. Here the CDR3 DNA reads TGTGCCAGCAGACACCCTAACACCGGGGAGCTGTTTTTT. It encodes CASRHPNTGELFF.

V and J are TRBV6-2 or TRBV6-3 and TRBJ2-2; the match to TRBD1 covers 11 bases. This CDR3 has 17 residues. V lost 4 bases and J lost 4; bases outside the gene matches: 8. Germline CDR1 and CDR2: MNHEY and SVGEGT. CDR3 protein: CASSFYSGTGGTGELFF. CDR3 coding DNA: TGTGCCAGCAGTTTCTATTCCGGGACAGGGGGCACCGGGGAGCTGTTTTTT.

This chain uses TRBV3-1 (or the pseudogene TRBV3-2) with TRBJ2-1, with 9 bases that match TRBD1. J lost 4 bases, V lost 4 bases, and 8 bases had no gene match. The V gene's germline CDR1 is LGHDT and CDR2 YNNKEL (reference sequence). This CDR3 spans 16 amino acids. CDR3 DNA: TGTGCCAGCAGCCGGAGAGGACAGGGGTCATACAATGAGCAGTTCTTC. Translating it yields CASSRRGQGSYNEQFF.

The chain uses TRBV18 and TRBJ2-5; 14 nucleotides align to TRBD2. This CDR3 has 16 residues. V was pared by 6 bases and J by 1 base, with 4 bases of the junction left unmatched. The germline CDR1 and CDR2 sequences are KGHSH and LQKENI. DNA for the CDR3: TGTGCCAGCTCCCCCGGACTAGCGGGGGGCCAAGAGACCCAGTACTTC. Encoded protein: CASSPGLAGGQETQYF.

V and J are TRBV2 and TRBJ2-2; 9 nucleotides align to TRBD2. V gave up 6 bases and J gave up 0 bases; unmatched junction bases: 8. The CDR3 is 17 residues long. The germline gives CDR1 SNHLY, CDR2 FYNNEI. CDR3 bases: TGTGCCAGCAGGGCGGCTAGCGGGGTCGCGAACACCGGGGAGCTGTTTTTT. It yields the protein CASRAASGVANTGELFF.

The J gene is TRBJ2-2, the V gene TRBV15, with 10 positions matching TRBD2. The CDR3 contains 18 residues. Germline CDR1 reads LNHNV; CDR2 reads YYDKDF (reference sequence). The junction had 12 bases not matched to a gene; V was cut back by 4 bases and J by 4 bases. For the CDR3, the DNA is TGTGCCACCAGCACGGACCCATTAGCGGGGGGCCTCACCGGGGAGCTGTTTTTT. Translated: CATSTDPLAGGLTGELFF.

This clone was seen a few times. The chain carries TRBV5-4 and TRBJ2-7, with 9 bases that match TRBD1. J was trimmed by 2 bases and V by 4 bases; bases with no gene match: 4. The V gene's germline CDR1 is SGHNT and CDR2 YYREEE (reference sequence). The CDR3 runs 14 residues. The CDR3 coding sequence is TGTGCCAGCAGCGCTACAGGGGGCCCCTACGAGCAGTACTTC. It is translated as CASSATGGPYEQYF.

The chain combines TRBV6-5 with TRBJ2-1, with D possibly TRBD1 on 6 matching bases. V lost 9 bases and J lost 10, with 19 bases in between. The CDR3 spans 13 residues. Germline CDR1 is MNHEY and CDR2 is SVGAGI. In DNA, the CDR3 is TGTGCCAGTTGGGGCGGCCCAGGGGAGGAGCAGTTCTTC. Amino acids: CASWGGPGEEQFF.

The rearrangement links TRBV7-8 to TRBJ2-1; D is unclear. V was cut by 1 base and J by 5 bases, with 6 bases left in between. CDR3 length: 13 residues. In germline, CDR1 is SGHVS, CDR2 FQNEAQ. As DNA, the CDR3 is TGTGCCAGCAGCTTAGGAGCCCACAATGAGCAGTTCTTC. This translates into CASSLGAHNEQFF.

The V and J genes are TRBV28 and TRBJ2-7, with 9 bases that match TRBD2. V trimming: 3 bases; J trimming: 9 bases; junction bases outside the gene matches: 9. Germline V CDR1 and CDR2: MDHEN, SYDVKM. There are 14 residues in the CDR3. The CDR3 DNA follows: TGTGCCAGCAGTTTGCGGGGGGGGCGTGAGCTGCAGTACTTC. It yields the protein CASSLRGGRELQYF.